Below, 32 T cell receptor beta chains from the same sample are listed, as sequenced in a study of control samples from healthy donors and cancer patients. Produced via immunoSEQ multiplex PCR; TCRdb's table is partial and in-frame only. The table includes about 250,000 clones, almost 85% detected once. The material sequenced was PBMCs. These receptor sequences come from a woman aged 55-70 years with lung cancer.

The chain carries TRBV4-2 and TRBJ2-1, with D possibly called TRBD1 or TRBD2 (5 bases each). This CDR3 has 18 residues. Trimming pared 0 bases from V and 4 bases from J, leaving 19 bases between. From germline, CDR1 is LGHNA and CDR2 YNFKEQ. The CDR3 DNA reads TGTGCCAGCAGCCAAGATCAGTTGGGGCTAGCATATTACAATGAGCAGTTCTTC. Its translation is CASSQDQLGLAYYNEQFF.

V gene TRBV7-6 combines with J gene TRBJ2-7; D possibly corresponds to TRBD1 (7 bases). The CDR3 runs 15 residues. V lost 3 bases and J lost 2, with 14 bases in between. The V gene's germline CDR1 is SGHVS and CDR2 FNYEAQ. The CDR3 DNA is TGTGCCAGCAGCTTTGAGACAGGGAGGACCTACGAGCAGTACTTC. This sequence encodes CASSFETGRTYEQYF.

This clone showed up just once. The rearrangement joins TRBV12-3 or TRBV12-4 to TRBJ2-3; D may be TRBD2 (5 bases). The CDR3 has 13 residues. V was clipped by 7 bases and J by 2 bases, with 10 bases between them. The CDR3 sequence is CASTGRVTDTQYF. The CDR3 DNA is TGTGCCAGCACCGGGCGGGTCACAGATACGCAGTATTTT.

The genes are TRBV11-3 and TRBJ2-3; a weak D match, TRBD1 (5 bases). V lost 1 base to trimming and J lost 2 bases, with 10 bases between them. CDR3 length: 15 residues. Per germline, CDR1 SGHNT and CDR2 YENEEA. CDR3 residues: CASSLGQGTTDTQYF. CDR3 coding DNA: TGTGCCAGCAGCTTAGGTCAGGGCACCACAGATACGCAGTATTTT.

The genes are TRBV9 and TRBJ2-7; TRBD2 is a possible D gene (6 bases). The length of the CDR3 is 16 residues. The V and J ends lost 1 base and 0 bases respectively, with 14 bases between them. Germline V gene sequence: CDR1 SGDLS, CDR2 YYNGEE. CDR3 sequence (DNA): TGTGCCAGCAGCGTATCGGGACTCTCGAGCTCCTACGAGCAGTACTTC. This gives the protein CASSVSGLSSSYEQYF. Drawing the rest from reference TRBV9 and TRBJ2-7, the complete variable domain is DSGVTQTPKHLITATGQRVTLRCSPRSGDLSVYWYQQSLDQGLQFLIQYYNGEERAKGNILERFSAQQFPDLHSELNLSSLELGDSALYFCASSVSGLSSSYEQYFGPGTRLTVT.

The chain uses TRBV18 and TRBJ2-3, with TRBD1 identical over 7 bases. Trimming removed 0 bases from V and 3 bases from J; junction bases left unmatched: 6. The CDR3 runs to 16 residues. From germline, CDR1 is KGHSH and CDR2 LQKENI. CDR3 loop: CASSPPTGLRTDTQYF. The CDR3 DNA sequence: TGTGCCAGCTCACCACCGACAGGGTTGAGGACAGATACGCAGTATTTT.

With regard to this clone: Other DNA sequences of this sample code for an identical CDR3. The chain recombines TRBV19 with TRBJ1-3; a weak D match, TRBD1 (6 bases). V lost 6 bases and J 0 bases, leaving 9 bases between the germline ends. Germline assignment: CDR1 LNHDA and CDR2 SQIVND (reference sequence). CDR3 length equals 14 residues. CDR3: CASSTGYSGNTIYF. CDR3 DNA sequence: TGTGCCAGTAGCACAGGGTACTCTGGAAACACCATATATTTT.

CDR3 loop: CASQDRPATNEKLFF. CDR3 DNA: TGTGCCAGCCAGGACAGGCCCGCAACTAATGAAAAACTGTTTTTT. The chain combines TRBV27 with TRBJ1-4; TRBD1 matches 7 bases. V dropped 8 bases and J dropped 0; count of bases not matched to a gene: 6. Germline CDR1 MNHEY, CDR2 SMNVEV (reference sequence). There are 15 residues in the CDR3.

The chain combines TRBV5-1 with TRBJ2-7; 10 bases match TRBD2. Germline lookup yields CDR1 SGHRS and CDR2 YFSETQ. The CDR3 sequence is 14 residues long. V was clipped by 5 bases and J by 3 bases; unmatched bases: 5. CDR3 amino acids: CASRSGTSVYEQYF. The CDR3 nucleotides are TGCGCCAGCAGATCCGGGACTAGCGTCTACGAGCAGTACTTC. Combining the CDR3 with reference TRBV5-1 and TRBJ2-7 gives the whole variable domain KAGVTQTPRYLIKTRGQQVTLSCSPISGHRSVSWYQQTPGQGLQFLFEYFSETQRNKGNFPGRFSGRQFSNSRSEMNVSTLELGDSALYLCASRSGTSVYEQYFGPGTRLTVT.

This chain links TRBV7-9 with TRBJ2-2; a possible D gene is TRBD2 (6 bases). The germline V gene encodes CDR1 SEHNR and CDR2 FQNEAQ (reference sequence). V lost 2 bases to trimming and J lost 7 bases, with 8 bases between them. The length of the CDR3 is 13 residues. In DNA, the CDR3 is TGTGCCAGCAGCTTATGGGGGGACGGGGAGCTGTTTTTT. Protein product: CASSLWGDGELFF.

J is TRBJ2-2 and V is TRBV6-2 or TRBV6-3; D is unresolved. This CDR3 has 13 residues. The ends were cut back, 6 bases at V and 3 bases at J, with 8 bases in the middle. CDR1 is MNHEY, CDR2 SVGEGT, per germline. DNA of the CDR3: TGTGCCAGCAGCCCCCTCCACACCGGGGAGCTGTTTTTT. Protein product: CASSPLHTGELFF.

The CDR3 sequence: CASRPWTGGDTEAFF. The CDR3 DNA follows: TGTGCCAGCAGGCCCTGGACAGGGGGTGACACTGAAGCTTTCTTT. This chain joins TRBV28 and TRBJ1-1; TRBD1 matches at 10 bases. The CDR3 spans 15 residues. Losses at the gene ends were 6 bases for V and 3 bases for J; bases not matched to a gene: 7. CDR1 is MDHEN, CDR2 SYDVKM, per germline.

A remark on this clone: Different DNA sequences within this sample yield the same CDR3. CDR3 sequence: CASSETLNTEAFF. The CDR3 DNA sequence: TGTGCCAGCAGTGAGACTCTGAACACTGAAGCTTTCTTT. The V gene is TRBV6-1, the J gene TRBJ1-1, with no clear D. Germline CDR1 is MNHNS and CDR2 is SASEGT. V was clipped by 3 bases and J by 0 bases, with 5 bases between them. CDR3 length equals 13 residues.

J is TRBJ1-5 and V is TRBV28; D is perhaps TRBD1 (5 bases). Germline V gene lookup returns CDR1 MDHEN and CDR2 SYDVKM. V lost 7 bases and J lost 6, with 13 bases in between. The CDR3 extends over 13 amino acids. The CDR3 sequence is CASTRDLPQPQHF. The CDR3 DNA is TGTGCCAGCACGAGGGACCTCCCTCAGCCCCAGCATTTT.

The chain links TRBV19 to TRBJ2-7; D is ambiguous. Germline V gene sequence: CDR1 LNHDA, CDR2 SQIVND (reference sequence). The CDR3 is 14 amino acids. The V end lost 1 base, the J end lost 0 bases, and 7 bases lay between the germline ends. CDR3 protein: CASSIGRNSYEQYF. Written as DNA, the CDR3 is TGTGCCAGTAGTATAGGGCGGAACTCCTACGAGCAGTACTTC.

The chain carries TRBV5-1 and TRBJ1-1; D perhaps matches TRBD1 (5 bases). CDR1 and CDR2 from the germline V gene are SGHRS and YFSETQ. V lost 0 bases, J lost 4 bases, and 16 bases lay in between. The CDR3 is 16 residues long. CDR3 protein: CASSLGRQGRGTEAFF. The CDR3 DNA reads TGCGCCAGCAGCTTGGGGCGACAAGGGAGGGGCACTGAAGCTTTCTTT. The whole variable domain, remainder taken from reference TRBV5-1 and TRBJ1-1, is KAGVTQTPRYLIKTRGQQVTLSCSPISGHRSVSWYQQTPGQGLQFLFEYFSETQRNKGNFPGRFSGRQFSNSRSEMNVSTLELGDSALYLCASSLGRQGRGTEAFFGQGTRLTVV.

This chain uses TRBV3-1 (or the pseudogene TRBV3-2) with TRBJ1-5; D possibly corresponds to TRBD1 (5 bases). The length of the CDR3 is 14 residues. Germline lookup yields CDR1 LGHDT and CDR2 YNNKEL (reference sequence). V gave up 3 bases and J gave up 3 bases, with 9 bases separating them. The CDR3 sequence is CASSQGDLNQPQHF. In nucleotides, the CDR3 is TGTGCCAGCAGCCAGGGGGACCTCAATCAGCCCCAGCATTTT.

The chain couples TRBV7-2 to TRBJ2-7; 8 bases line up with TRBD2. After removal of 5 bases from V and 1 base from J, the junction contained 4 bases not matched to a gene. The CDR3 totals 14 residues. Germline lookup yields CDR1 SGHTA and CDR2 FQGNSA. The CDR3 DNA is TGTGCCAGCAGCCCGGGACTAGGGTCCTACGAGCAGTACTTC. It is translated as CASSPGLGSYEQYF.

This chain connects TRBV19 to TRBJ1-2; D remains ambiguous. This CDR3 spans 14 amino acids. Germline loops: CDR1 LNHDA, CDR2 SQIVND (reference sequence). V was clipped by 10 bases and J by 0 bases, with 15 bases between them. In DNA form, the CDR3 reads TGTGCCACCTTCGACGGACTAGCTAACTATGGCTACACCTTC. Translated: CATFDGLANYGYTF.

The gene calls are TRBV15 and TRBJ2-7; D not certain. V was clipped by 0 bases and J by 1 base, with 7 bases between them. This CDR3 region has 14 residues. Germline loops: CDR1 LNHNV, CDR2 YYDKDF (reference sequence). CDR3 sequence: CATSRDLGSYEQYF. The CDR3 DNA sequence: TGTGCCACCAGCAGAGATCTTGGGTCCTACGAGCAGTACTTC.

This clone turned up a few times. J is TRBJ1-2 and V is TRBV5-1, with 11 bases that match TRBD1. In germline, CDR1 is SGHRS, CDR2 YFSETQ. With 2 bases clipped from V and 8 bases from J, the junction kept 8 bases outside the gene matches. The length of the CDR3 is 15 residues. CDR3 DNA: TGCGCCAGCAGCTTTTCGGACAGGGGGCGCGGGGGCTACACCTTC. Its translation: CASSFSDRGRGGYTF.

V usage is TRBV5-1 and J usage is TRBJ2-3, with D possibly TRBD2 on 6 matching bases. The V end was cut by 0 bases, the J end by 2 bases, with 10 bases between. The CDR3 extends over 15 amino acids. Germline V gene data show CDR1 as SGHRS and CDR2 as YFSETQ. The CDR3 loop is CASSLVAGNTDTQYF. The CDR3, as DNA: TGCGCCAGCAGCTTGGTTGCGGGGAACACAGATACGCAGTATTTT. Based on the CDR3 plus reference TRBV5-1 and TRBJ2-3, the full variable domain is KAGVTQTPRYLIKTRGQQVTLSCSPISGHRSVSWYQQTPGQGLQFLFEYFSETQRNKGNFPGRFSGRQFSNSRSEMNVSTLELGDSALYLCASSLVAGNTDTQYFGPGTRLTVL.

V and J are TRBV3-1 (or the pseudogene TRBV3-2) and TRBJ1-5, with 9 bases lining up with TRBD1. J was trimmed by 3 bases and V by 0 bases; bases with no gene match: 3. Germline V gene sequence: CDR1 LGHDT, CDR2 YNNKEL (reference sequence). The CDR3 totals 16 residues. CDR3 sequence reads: CASSQETGGLNQPQHF. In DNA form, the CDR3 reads TGTGCCAGCAGCCAAGAAACAGGGGGCCTCAATCAGCCCCAGCATTTT.

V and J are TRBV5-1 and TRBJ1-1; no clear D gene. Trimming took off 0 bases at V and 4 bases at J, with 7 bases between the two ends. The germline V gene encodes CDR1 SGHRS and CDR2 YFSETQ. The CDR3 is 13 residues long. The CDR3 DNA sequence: TGCGCCAGCAGCTTGGAGGTGTTCACTGAAGCTTTCTTT. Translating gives CASSLEVFTEAFF.

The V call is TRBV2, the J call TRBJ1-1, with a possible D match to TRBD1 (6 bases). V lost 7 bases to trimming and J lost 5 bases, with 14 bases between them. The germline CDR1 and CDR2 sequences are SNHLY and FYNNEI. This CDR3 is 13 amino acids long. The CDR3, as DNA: TGTGCCAGCAACTTTCAGGGGAGGACTGAAGCTTTCTTT. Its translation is CASNFQGRTEAFF. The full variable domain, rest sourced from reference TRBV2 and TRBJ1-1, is EPEVTQTPSHQVTQMGQEVILRCVPISNHLYFYWYRQILGQKVEFLVSFYNNEISEKSEIFDDQFSVERPDGSNFTLKIRSTKLEDSAMYFCASNFQGRTEAFFGQGTRLTVV.

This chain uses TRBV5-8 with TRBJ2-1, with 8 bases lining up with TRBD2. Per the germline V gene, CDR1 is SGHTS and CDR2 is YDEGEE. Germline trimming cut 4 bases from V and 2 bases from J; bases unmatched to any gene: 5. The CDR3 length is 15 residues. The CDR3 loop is CASSLPGGPYNEQFF. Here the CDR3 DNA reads TGTGCCAGCAGCCTTCCGGGAGGGCCCTACAATGAGCAGTTCTTC.

The CDR3 region is CASSRPSGGNTGELFF. The CDR3 nucleotides are TGTGCCAGCAGTCGCCCTAGCGGGGGGAACACCGGGGAGCTGTTTTTT. The J gene is TRBJ2-2, the V gene TRBV6-6, with 10 bases identical to TRBD2. The CDR3 runs 16 residues. Germline CDR1 is MNHNY and CDR2 is SVGAGI (reference sequence). The ends lost 5 bases at V and 1 base at J; junction bases unmatched: 4.

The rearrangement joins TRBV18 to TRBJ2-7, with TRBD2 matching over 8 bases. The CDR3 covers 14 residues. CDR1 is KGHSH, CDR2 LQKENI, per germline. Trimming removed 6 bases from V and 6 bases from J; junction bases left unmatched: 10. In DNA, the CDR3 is TGTGCCAGCTCGTATTCTAGCGGGTTGGGCGAGCAGTACTTC. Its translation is CASSYSSGLGEQYF.

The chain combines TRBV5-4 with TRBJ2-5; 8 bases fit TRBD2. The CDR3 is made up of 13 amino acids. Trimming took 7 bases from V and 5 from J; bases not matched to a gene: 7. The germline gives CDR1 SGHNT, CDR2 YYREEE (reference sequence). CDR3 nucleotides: TGTGCCAGCGGAGCGGGGGCCCGGGAGACCCAGTACTTC. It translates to CASGAGARETQYF.

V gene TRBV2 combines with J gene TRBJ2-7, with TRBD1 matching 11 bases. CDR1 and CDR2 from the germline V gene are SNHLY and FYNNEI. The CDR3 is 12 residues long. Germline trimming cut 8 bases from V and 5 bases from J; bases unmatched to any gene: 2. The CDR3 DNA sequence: TGTGCCAGCCGGGACAGGGGGGACGAGCAGTACTTC. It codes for CASRDRGDEQYF.

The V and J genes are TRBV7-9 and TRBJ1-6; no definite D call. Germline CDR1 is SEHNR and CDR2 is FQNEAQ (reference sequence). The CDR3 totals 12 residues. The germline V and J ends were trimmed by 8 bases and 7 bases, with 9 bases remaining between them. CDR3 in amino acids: CASRLLNSPLHF. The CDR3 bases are TGTGCCAGCCGCCTCCTAAATTCACCCCTCCACTTT.

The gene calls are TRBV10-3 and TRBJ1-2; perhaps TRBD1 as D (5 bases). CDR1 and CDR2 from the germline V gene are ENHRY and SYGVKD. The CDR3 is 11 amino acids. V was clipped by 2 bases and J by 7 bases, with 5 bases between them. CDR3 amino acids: CAISEQGGYTF. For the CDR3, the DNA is TGTGCCATCAGTGAGCAGGGTGGCTACACCTTC.